This entry lists 18 T cell receptor beta chains sequenced from one sample in a study of blood T cells in healthy people across ages. Primed by a sample-barcoded 5' primer and a J-beta primer mix, a second PCR proceeded for about 6 to 11 cycles. Each CDR3 protein is one row after TCRdb ran MiXCR on the 5' RACE reads. The sample holds 1.5 million to 1.8 million distinct CDR3 sequences, under 55% seen once. The sequenced sample consisted of blood. The receptor source for this set is a woman between 18 and 30 years old in good health.

In its sample, this clonotype was seen a few times. V is TRBV20-1 and J is TRBJ2-7; D is undetermined. There are 12 residues in the CDR3. Germline V gives CDR1 DFQATT, CDR2 SNEGSKA (reference sequence). The V end was cut by 8 bases, the J end by 3 bases, with 14 bases between. In DNA, the CDR3 is TGCAGTTCCGGAGCCGTCCACTACGAGCAGTACTTC. Protein product: CSSGAVHYEQYF.

This chain uses TRBV7-2 with TRBJ2-7; maybe TRBD2 (5 bases). CDR1 SGHTA and CDR2 FQGNSA come from the germline V gene. With 2 bases removed from V and 0 bases from J, the gap between germline ends came to 11 bases. This CDR3 spans 15 amino acids. CDR3 protein: CASSLRTQSSYEQYF. The CDR3 DNA follows: TGTGCCAGCAGCTTAAGGACTCAGAGCTCCTACGAGCAGTACTTC.

This clonotype was seen a handful of times. The chain recombines TRBV12-3 or TRBV12-4 with TRBJ2-1; D remains unclear. The CDR3 runs 16 residues. V lost 4 bases, J lost 2 bases, and 15 bases lay in between. CDR3 nucleotides: TGTGCCAGCAGTTACCAGGCGAACCGACCCTACAATGAGCAGTTCTTC. It specifies CASSYQANRPYNEQFF.

This rearrangement joins TRBV6-2 or TRBV6-3 to TRBJ2-1, with 9 bases that match TRBD2. The CDR3 consists of 15 residues. V was clipped by 5 bases and J by 9 bases; unmatched bases: 11. CDR1 is MNHEY and CDR2 is SVGEGT in the germline V gene. The CDR3 loop is CASSLGDSGSVEQFF. The CDR3, as DNA: TGTGCCAGCAGTCTAGGTGATAGCGGGAGCGTTGAGCAGTTCTTC.

This clonotype was observed a few times. V gene TRBV4-1 combines with J gene TRBJ1-1; D call uncertain. CDR3 length: 13 amino acids. Germline lookup yields CDR1 MGHRA and CDR2 YSYEKL. Deletions cut 0 bases from V and 5 bases from J, with 7 bases between. The CDR3, as DNA: TGCGCCAGCAGCCAAGACGGGAAAACTGAAGCTTTCTTT. Residues: CASSQDGKTEAFF.

The V call is TRBV5-5, the J call TRBJ2-4; no clear D gene. Germline V gene lookup returns CDR1 SGHKS and CDR2 YYEKEE (reference sequence). Trimming took 4 bases from V and 4 from J, leaving 6 bases between them. There are 12 residues in the CDR3. The CDR3 is CASSATKNIQYF. The CDR3 DNA is TGTGCCAGCAGCGCCACTAAAAACATTCAGTACTTC. Full variable domain (remainder filled in from reference TRBV5-5 and TRBJ2-4): DAGVTQSPTHLIKTRGQQVTLRCSPISGHKSVSWYQQVLGQGPQFIFQYYEKEERGRGNFPDRFSARQFPNYSSELNVNALLLGDSALYLCASSATKNIQYFGAGTRLSVL.

The chain combines TRBV20-1 with TRBJ1-2; no clear D. Germline V lookup: CDR1 DFQATT, CDR2 SNEGSKA (reference sequence). Trimming pared 6 bases from V and 1 base from J, leaving 15 bases between. The CDR3 runs to 14 residues. CDR3 amino acids: CSALDLFNNYGYTF. In nucleotides, the CDR3 is TGCAGTGCCTTGGACCTCTTTAATAACTATGGCTACACCTTC.

This clonotype was found a few times. The CDR3: CASSPLPSTYEQYF. The DNA of the CDR3 is TGTGCCAGCTCACCACTTCCTAGCACCTACGAGCAGTACTTC. The rearrangement uses TRBV18 and TRBJ2-7; a possible D gene is TRBD2 (5 bases). V was trimmed by 1 base and J by 2 bases, leaving 9 bases between them. Germline lookup yields CDR1 KGHSH and CDR2 LQKENI. The CDR3 sequence is 14 residues long. Drawing the rest from reference TRBV18 and TRBJ2-7, the complete variable domain is NAGVMQNPRHLVRRRGQEARLRCSPMKGHSHVYWYRQLPEEGLKFMVYLQKENIIDESGMPKERFSAEFPKEGPSILRIQQVVRGDSAAYFCASSPLPSTYEQYFGPGTRLTVT.

The J gene is TRBJ1-5, the V gene TRBV25-1, with TRBD1 matching 8 bases. There are 17 residues in the CDR3. Germline assignment: CDR1 MGHDK and CDR2 SYGVNS. V was pared by 4 bases and J by 0 bases, with 8 bases of the junction left unmatched. In DNA form, the CDR3 reads TGTGCCAGCAGTGGGGGGACAGGCCTATATAGCAATCAGCCCCAGCATTTT. It translates to CASSGGTGLYSNQPQHF.

This clonotype was observed a handful of times. The V gene is TRBV6-1, the J gene TRBJ2-7; D is ambiguous. V was trimmed by 6 bases and J by 3 bases, leaving 9 bases between them. CDR1 is MNHNS and CDR2 is SASEGT in the germline V gene. The CDR3 loop spans 12 amino acids. The CDR3 DNA sequence: TGTGCCAGCAGAGCAGCAGTCTACGAGCAGTACTTC. Translating it yields CASRAAVYEQYF.

V gene TRBV6-4 combines with J gene TRBJ2-1; 10 bases line up with TRBD2. This CDR3 comprises 18 residues. Germline CDR1 reads MRHNA; CDR2 reads SNTAGT. The trim removed 2 bases at V and 0 bases at J, leaving 7 bases unmatched. As DNA, the CDR3 is TGTGCCAGCAGTGACAGCGGGAGGGCACTGAGCTCCTACAATGAGCAGTTCTTC. It encodes CASSDSGRALSSYNEQFF.

Only one count was recorded for this clonotype. The V and J genes are TRBV11-2 and TRBJ2-1; D may be TRBD1 (5 bases). Trimming pared 7 bases from V and 7 bases from J, leaving 17 bases between. Germline CDR1 is SGHAT and CDR2 is FQNNGV. The CDR3 extends over 14 amino acids. CDR3 bases: TGTGCCAGCACCTGGGGCCCAGGATGGAATGAGCAGTTCTTC. Amino acids: CASTWGPGWNEQFF.

This clonotype has a handful of counts. The chain recombines TRBV20-1 with TRBJ1-1, with D perhaps matching TRBD1 (5 bases). Germline V gene lookup returns CDR1 DFQATT and CDR2 SNEGSKA (reference sequence). The V end was cut by 4 bases, the J end by 1 base, with 10 bases between. This CDR3 is 13 amino acids long. As DNA, the CDR3 is TGCAGTGCTACCCGGACACCGAACACTGAAGCTTTCTTT. It is translated as CSATRTPNTEAFF.

The V call is TRBV29-1, the J call TRBJ2-7; 12 bases agree with TRBD1. This CDR3 is 14 amino acids long. CDR1 and CDR2 from the germline V gene are SQVTM and ANQGSEA. The J segment lost 7 bases and the V segment lost 6 bases, leaving 10 bases of the junction unmatched. CDR3 residues: CSVGDRGLYNEQYF. The DNA of the CDR3 is TGCAGCGTCGGGGACAGGGGGCTTTACAATGAGCAGTACTTC.

The V and J genes are TRBV20-1 and TRBJ2-4; 7 bases map to TRBD1. Germline assignment: CDR1 DFQATT and CDR2 SNEGSKA (reference sequence). Losses at the gene ends were 6 bases for V and 11 bases for J; bases not matched to a gene: 10. The CDR3 loop spans 12 amino acids. The CDR3 sequence is CSATGTEAFQYF. The CDR3 DNA reads as TGCAGTGCAACCGGGACAGAGGCATTTCAGTACTTC.

This clonotype was observed a handful of times. This chain links TRBV12-3 or TRBV12-4 with TRBJ2-6, with D perhaps assigned TRBD1 or TRBD2 (5 bases each). Trimming stripped 1 base from V and 4 bases from J, with 5 bases between. The CDR3 totals 14 residues. CDR3 DNA: TGTGCCAGCAGTTTAGGGGACGGGGCCAACGTCCTGACTTTC. Protein sequence: CASSLGDGANVLTF.

At least ten counts were recorded for this clonotype. The chain recombines TRBV4-3 with TRBJ2-7; 9 bases fit TRBD2. After removal of 0 bases from V and 2 bases from J, the junction contained 14 bases not matched to a gene. The germline V gene has CDR1 LGHNA and CDR2 YSLEER. The length of the CDR3 is 19 residues. The CDR3 sequence is CASSQEERSGGVSAYEQYF. The CDR3 DNA reads TGCGCCAGCAGCCAAGAAGAGCGTAGCGGGGGAGTTAGCGCCTACGAGCAGTACTTC.

Worth noting for this clonotype: With a much larger clone just one base away, this may be a read error. The rearrangement joins TRBV4-2 to TRBJ1-2; no clear D. The germline V gene encodes CDR1 LGHNA and CDR2 YNFKEQ. The CDR3 runs 13 residues. The V and J ends lost 4 bases and 8 bases respectively, with 14 bases between them. DNA of the CDR3: TGTGCCAGCAGCCCAGACTGGATCAGAGGCTACACCTTC. This encodes CASSPDWIRGYTF.